This T cell receptor (beta chain) was observed in a study of Tregs in tolerant kidney transplant recipients. Across the whole study: Mixed chimerism was transient after nonmyeloablative marrow transplants from related graft donors. Overall study findings and caveats: No direct test of biological reproducibility was done here.

As to this clone: What it binds is not known.

TCRdb's table, derived via immunoSEQ multiplex PCR, lists solely in-frame clones and lacks some. The repertoire holds roughly 69,000 clones, with approximately 98% as singletons. V lost 5 bases to trimming and J lost 1 base; unmatched junction nucleotides: 9. Germline V CDR1 and CDR2: MNHEY, SMNVEV (reference sequence). The CDR3 sequence is 17 residues long. Unstimulated regulatory T cells (CD4+CD25+CD127-), CD4+CD25- non-regulatory cells, CD4 and CD8 cells were FACS-sorted from thawed PBMCs. The sample consisted of Tregs from blood, taken before the transplant. The chain has TRBV27 and TRBJ1-1, with TRBD1 matching 11 bases. The sequence was obtained from a human donor who received a combined kidney and bone marrow transplant. The CDR3, as DNA: TGTGCCAGCAGTCCCCGGACAGGGGGCATTCGGAACACTGAAGCTTTCTTT. Translating it yields CASSPRTGGIRNTEAFF.